This TCR beta chain was sequenced in a study of graft-versus-host responses after intestinal transplantation. Study-wide background: The whole recipient group had anti-thymocyte globulin induction followed by tacrolimus and steroids for around 3 years. General study points: Graft-donor T cell macrochimerism in patients accompanied high graft-versus-host to host-versus-graft clonal ratios in allografts.

The assay was immunoSEQ multiplex PCR, and TCRdb's table has in-frame clones only and misses some. In the table there are about 120,000 clones, 90% to 95% of which are singletons. Concerning this clone itself: Its antigen is not known.

Trimming cost V 8 bases and J 7 bases; bases outside gene matches: 11. The V gene's germline CDR1 is MNHEY and CDR2 SVGAGI. The CDR3 is 14 residues long. The TCR was taken from a human donor who received an intestinal transplant. V is TRBV6-5 and J is TRBJ1-5; 7 positions agree with TRBD1. This material consisted of unstimulated CD8+ T cells sorted from spleen or lymph node cells, taken before intestinal transplant. CDR3: CASVEWTGRQPQHF. The CDR3 DNA reads as TGTGCCAGCGTTGAATGGACAGGTCGGCAGCCCCAGCATTTT.